This T cell receptor beta chain was sequenced in a study of blood T cells in healthy people across ages. Through a sample-barcoded 5' primer and a J-beta primer mix, a second PCR was run for roughly 7 to 11 cycles. MiXCR was run by TCRdb on the 5' RACE reads, yielding one entry per CDR3 protein. The sample holds approximately 1.5 million distinct CDR3 sequences, 40% to 45% seen once. The germline gives CDR1 MDHEN, CDR2 SYDVKM. V was cut by 5 bases and J by 9 bases, with 7 bases left in between. CDR3 length: 10 residues. This clonotype came up a few times. The V and J genes are TRBV28 and TRBJ1-1; D not certain. Sequences were obtained from blood. This clonotype was obtained from a woman aged 18-35 years in good health. In DNA, the CDR3 is TGTGCCAGCAGTCACCAAAAAGCTTTCTTT. Its translation: CASSHQKAFF.